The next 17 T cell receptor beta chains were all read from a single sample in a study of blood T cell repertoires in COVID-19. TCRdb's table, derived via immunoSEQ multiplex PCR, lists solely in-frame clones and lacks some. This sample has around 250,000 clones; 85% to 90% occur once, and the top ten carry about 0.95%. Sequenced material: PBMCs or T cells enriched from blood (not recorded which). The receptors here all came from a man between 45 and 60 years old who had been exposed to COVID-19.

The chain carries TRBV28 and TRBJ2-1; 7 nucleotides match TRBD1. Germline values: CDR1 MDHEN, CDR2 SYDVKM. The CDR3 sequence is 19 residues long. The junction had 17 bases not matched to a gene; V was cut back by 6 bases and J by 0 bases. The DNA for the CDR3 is TGTGCCAGCAGGACATTCTCGGTCTTAGGGGGCCTCTCCTACAATGAGCAGTTCTTC. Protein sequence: CASRTFSVLGGLSYNEQFF.

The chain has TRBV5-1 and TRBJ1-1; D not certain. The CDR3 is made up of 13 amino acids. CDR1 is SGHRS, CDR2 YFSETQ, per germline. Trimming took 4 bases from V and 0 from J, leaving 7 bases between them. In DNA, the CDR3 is TGCGCCAGCAGCGTTGCGGTGAACACTGAAGCTTTCTTT. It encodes CASSVAVNTEAFF.

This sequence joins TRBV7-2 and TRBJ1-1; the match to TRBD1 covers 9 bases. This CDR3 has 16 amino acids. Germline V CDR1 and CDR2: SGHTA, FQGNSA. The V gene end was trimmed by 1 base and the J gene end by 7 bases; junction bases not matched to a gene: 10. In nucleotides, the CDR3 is TGTGCCAGCAGCTTAGACCCGGGGACAGGGAGGGGTGAAGCTTTCTTT. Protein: CASSLDPGTGRGEAFF. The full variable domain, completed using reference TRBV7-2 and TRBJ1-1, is GAGVSQSPSNKVTEKGKDVELRCDPISGHTALYWYRQSLGQGLEFLIYFQGNSAPDKSGLPSDRFSAERTGGSVSTLTIQRTQQEDSAVYLCASSLDPGTGRGEAFFGQGTRLTVV.

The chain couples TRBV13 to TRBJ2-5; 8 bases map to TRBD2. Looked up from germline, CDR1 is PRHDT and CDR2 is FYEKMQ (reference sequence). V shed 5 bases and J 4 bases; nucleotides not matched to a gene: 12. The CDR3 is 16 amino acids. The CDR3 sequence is CASSPPESGGGETQYF. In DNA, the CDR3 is TGTGCCAGCAGCCCACCAGAGTCGGGAGGGGGAGAGACCCAGTACTTC.

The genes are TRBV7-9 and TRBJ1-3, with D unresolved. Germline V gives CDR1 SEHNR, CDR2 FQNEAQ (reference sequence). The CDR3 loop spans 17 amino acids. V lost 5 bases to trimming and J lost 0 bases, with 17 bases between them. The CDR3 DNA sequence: TGTGCCAGCAGCCCATTTGCAACTCCTATCTCTGGAAACACCATATATTTT. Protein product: CASSPFATPISGNTIYF.

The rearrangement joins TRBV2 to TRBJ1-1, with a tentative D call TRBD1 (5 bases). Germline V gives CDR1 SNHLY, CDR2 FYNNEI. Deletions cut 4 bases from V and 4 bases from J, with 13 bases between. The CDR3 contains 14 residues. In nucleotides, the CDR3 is TGTGCCAGCAGTGTGAAGGGGCTTCGCACTGAAGCTTTCTTT. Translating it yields CASSVKGLRTEAFF.

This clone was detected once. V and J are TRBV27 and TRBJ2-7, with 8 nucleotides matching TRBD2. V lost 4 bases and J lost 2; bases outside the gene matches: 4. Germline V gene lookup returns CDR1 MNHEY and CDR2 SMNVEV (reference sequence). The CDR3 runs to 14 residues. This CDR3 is CASSSSGGPYEQYF. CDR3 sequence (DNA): TGTGCCAGCAGTTCCAGCGGGGGCCCCTACGAGCAGTACTTC.

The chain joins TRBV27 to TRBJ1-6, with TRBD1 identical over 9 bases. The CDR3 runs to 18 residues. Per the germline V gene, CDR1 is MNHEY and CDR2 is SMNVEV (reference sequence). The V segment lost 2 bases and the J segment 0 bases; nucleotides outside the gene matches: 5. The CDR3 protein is CASSLRQGVTSYNSPLHF. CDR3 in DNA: TGTGCCAGCAGTTTAAGACAGGGGGTGACCTCCTATAATTCACCCCTCCACTTT.

The CDR3 nucleotides read TGTGCCAGCAGCTTAGCATACGGGCCCGGGAAATACTTC. It encodes CASSLAYGPGKYF. The rearrangement links TRBV7-2 to TRBJ2-5, with TRBD2 as a possible D gene (5 bases). The CDR3 loop spans 13 amino acids. Trimming took off 0 bases at V and 14 bases at J, with 16 bases between the two ends. Germline V gene lookup returns CDR1 SGHTA and CDR2 FQGNSA.

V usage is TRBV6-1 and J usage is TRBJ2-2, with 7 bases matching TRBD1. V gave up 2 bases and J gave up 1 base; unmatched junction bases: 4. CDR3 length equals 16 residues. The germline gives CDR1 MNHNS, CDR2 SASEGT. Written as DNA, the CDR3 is TGTGCCAGCAGTGAATTCTGGACAGGGAACACCGGGGAGCTGTTTTTT. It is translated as CASSEFWTGNTGELFF.

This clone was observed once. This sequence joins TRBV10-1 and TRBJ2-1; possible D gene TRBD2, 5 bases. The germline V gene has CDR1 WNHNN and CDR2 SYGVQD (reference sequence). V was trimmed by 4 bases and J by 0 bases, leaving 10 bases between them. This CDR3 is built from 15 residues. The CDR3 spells CASSVKRSSYNEQFF. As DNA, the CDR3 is TGCGCCAGCAGTGTTAAGCGGAGCTCCTACAATGAGCAGTTCTTC.

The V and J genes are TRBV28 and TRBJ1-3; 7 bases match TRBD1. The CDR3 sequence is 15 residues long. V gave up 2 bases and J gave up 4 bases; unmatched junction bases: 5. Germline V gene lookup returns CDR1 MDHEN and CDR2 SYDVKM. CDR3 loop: CASSLTGARGNTIYF. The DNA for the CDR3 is TGTGCCAGCAGTTTAACAGGGGCGAGGGGAAACACCATATATTTT.

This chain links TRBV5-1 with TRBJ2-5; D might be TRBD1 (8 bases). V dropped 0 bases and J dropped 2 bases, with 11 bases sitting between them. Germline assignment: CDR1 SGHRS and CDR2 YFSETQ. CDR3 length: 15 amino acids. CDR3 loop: CASSLVQGGQETQYF. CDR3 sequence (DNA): TGCGCCAGCAGCTTGGTACAGGGGGGGCAAGAGACCCAGTACTTC.

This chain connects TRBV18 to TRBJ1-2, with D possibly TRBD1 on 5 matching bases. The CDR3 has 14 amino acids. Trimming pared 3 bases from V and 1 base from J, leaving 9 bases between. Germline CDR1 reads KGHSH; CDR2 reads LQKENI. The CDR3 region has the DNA TGTGCCAGCTCACCCTCCAGGGATAACTATGGCTACACCTTC. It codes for CASSPSRDNYGYTF.

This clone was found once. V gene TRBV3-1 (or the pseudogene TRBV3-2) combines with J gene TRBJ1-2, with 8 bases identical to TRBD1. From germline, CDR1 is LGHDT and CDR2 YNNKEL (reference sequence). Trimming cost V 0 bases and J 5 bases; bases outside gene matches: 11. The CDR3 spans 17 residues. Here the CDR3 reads CASSQDPGSWTGYGYTF. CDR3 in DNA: TGTGCCAGCAGCCAAGACCCCGGGTCCTGGACAGGGTATGGCTACACCTTC.

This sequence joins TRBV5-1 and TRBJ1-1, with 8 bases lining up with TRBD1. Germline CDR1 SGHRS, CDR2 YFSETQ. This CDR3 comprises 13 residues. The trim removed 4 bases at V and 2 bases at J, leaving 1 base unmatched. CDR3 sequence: CASSTGGNTEAFF. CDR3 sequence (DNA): TGCGCCAGCAGCACAGGGGGTAACACTGAAGCTTTCTTT.

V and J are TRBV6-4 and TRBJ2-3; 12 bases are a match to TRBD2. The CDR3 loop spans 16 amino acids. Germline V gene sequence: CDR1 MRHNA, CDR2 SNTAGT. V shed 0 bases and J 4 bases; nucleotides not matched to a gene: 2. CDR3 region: CASSDSASGGADTQYF. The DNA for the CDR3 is TGTGCCAGCAGTGACTCCGCTAGCGGGGGGGCAGATACGCAGTATTTT.